This TCR beta chain came from a study of T cell changes during pregnancy in multiple sclerosis. V was shortened by 6 bases and J by 1 base, with 18 bases between the two germline ends. Per germline, CDR1 MDHEN and CDR2 SYDVKM. The CDR3 extends over 16 amino acids. The count of this clone is one. Using immunoSEQ multiplex PCR, the repertoire was profiled, and TCRdb retains in-frame clones only, with some absent. The sample includes about 88,000 clones, roughly 90% of them seen just once. The sample was peripheral blood, taken in the first trimester of pregnancy. The source is a female donor with multiple sclerosis, enrolled in a pregnancy study. The chain is built from TRBV28 and TRBJ2-5; possibly TRBD2 for D (7 bases). DNA for the CDR3: TGTGCCAGCAGCCCCAGAGGGGGAGGGATCCAAGAGACCCAGTACTTC. The encoded protein is CASSPRGGGIQETQYF.